This record looks at one T cell receptor (beta chain) sequence and its context. Its matching antigen is unknown. CDR1 is SGHDN, CDR2 FVKESK, per germline. V dropped 3 bases and J dropped 5; count of bases not matched to a gene: 11. The CDR3 is 17 residues long. Clones were sequenced by immunoSEQ multiplex PCR, and TCRdb holds only the in-frame ones, with some missing. Of about 1,600 clones detected, 82% appear once; the ten largest clones hold approximately 5.7%. The record originates from a study of chemoradiotherapy in HPV16-positive cancers. Study-wide results and limits: Functional assays defining HPV-specific T cells used only two HPV16-positive patients.

This receptor was identified in a human donor with HPV-associated anogenital cancer. The chain links TRBV14 to TRBJ2-1; 9 positions match TRBD1. Here the sequenced sample was tumor tissue, taken from a patient who underwent chemoradiotherapy. The CDR3 DNA is TGTGCCAGCAGCCATCCTACTGGGGGACAGGGAAACAATGAGCAGTTCTTC. Amino acid sequence: CASSHPTGGQGNNEQFF.